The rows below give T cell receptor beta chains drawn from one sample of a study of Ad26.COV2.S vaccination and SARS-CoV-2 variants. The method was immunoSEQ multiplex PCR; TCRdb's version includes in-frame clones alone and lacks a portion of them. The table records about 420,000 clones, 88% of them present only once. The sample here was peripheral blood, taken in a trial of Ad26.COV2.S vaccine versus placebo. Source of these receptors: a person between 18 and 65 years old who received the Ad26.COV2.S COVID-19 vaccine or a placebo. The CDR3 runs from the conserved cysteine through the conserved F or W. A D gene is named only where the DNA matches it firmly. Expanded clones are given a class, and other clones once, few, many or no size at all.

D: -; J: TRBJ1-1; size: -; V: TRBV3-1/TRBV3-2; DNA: TGTGCCAGCACCTCGGCAGGGAAGAACACTGAAGCTTTCTTT; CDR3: CASTSAGKNTEAFF
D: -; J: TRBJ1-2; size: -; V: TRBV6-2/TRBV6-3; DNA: TGTGCCAGCAGTTACGCGGATCCCAGCGGCTACACCTTC; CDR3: CASSYADPSGYTF
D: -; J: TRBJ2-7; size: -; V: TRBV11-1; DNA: TGTGCCAGCAGCTTAAATGCCGGGGACGAGCAGTACTTC; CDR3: CASSLNAGDEQYF
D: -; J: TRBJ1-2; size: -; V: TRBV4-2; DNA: TGTGCCAGCAGCCAAGACCCGGGTGGCTACACCTTC; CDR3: CASSQDPGGYTF
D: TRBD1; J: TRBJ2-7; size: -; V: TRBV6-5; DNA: TGTGCCAGCAGTTACTCAATAGGGCAGGGGGCCTACGAGCAGTACTTC; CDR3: CASSYSIGQGAYEQYF
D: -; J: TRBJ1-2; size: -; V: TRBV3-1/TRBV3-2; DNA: TGTGCCAGCTCTCTCGAGGACTATGGCTACACCTTC; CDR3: CASSLEDYGYTF
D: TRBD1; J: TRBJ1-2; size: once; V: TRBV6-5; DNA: TGTGCCAGCAAGGACCAGGACAGGCTAAACTATGGCTACACCTTC; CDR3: CASKDQDRLNYGYTF
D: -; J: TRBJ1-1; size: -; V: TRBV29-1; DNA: TGCAGCGTTGAAGACCCCGGACAGTGGAACACTGAAGCTTTCTTT; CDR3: CSVEDPGQWNTEAFF
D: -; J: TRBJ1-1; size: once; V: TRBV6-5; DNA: TGTGCCAGCAGTTACTACAGGGAGAACACTGAAGCTTTCTTT; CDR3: CASSYYRENTEAFF
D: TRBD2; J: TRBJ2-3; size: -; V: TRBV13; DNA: TGTGCCAGCAGCTCGACTAGCGGGGGCACAGATACGCAGTATTTT; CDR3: CASSSTSGGTDTQYF
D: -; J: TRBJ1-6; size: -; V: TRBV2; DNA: TGTGCCAGCAGAGAAAAGAGTAACTCCTATAATTCACCCCTCCACTTT; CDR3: CASREKSNSYNSPLHF
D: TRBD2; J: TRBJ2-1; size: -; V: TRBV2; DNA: TGTGCCAGCAGTCGCTTGGGACTAGCGGCGATCAATGAGCAGTTCTTC; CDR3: CASSRLGLAAINEQFF
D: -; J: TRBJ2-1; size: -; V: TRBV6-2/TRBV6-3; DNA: TGTGCCAGCAGTTACTCGGGGGAGTTCTCCTACAATGAGCAGTTCTTC; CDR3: CASSYSGEFSYNEQFF
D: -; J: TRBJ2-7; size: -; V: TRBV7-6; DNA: TGTGCCAGCAGCCCGTCGGACACGCGTTACGAGCAGTACTTC; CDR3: CASSPSDTRYEQYF
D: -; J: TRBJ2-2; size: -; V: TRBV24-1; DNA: TGTGCCACCAGTGATTTAGGGCAGGGGGGTCGCACCGGGGAGCTGTTTTTT; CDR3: CATSDLGQGGRTGELFF
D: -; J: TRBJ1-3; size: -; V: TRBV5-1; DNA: TGCGCCAGCAGTCACGGGACTGCTATCTCTGGAAACACCATATATTTT; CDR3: CASSHGTAISGNTIYF
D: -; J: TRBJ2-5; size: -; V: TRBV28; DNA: TGTGCCAGCAGCTCCGACTGGGAGACCCAGTACTTC; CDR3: CASSSDWETQYF
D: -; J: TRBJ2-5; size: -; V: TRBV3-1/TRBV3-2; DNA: TGTGCCAGCAGCCGCCTAGGACCTGGCGAGTACCAAGAGACCCAGTACTTC; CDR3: CASSRLGPGEYQETQYF
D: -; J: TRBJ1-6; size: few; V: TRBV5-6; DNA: TGTGCCAGCAGCCCGAGGGGCAGGGTAAATTCACCCCTCCACTTT; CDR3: CASSPRGRVNSPLHF
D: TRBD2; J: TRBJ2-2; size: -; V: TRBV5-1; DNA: TGCGCCAGCAGCTTCAGCGGGGGGAACACCGGGGAGCTGTTTTTT; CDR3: CASSFSGGNTGELFF
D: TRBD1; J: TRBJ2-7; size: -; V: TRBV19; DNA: TGTGCCAGTAGTGCAATACCGGGACAGGGGTCCCACGAGCAGTACTTC; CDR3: CASSAIPGQGSHEQYF
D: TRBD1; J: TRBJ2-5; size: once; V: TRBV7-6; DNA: TGTGCCAGCAGCCCAGACCCAGGGACAGGGCTCCAAGAGACCCAGTACTTC; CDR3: CASSPDPGTGLQETQYF
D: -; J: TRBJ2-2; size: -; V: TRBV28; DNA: TGTGCCAGCAGAGTGGGGCAGGCGTACACCGGGGAGCTGTTTTTT; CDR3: CASRVGQAYTGELFF
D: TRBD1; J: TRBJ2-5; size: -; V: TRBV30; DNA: TGTGCCTGGACAGGGGGCAGGGAGACCCAGTACTTC; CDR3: CAWTGGRETQYF
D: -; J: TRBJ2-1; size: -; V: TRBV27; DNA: TGTGCCAGCAGTTCACGCCTTGGGCTAGGCGGGGTAAATGAGCAGTTCTTC; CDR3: CASSSRLGLGGVNEQFF
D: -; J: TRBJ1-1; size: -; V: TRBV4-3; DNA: TGCGCCAGCAGCCAAGATTCGGGGACGAACACTGAAGCTTTCTTT; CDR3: CASSQDSGTNTEAFF
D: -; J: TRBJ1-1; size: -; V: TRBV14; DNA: TGTGCCAGCAGCCAAGAAGGAATGAACACTGAAGCTTTCTTT; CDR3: CASSQEGMNTEAFF
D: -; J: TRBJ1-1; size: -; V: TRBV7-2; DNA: TGTGCCAGCAGCTTAGAGCGGGGGCGGGTTGGCACTGAAGCTTTCTTT; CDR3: CASSLERGRVGTEAFF
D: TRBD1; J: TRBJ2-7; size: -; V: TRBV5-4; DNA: TGTGCCAGCAGGGTCGGGACAGGAGCCTACGAGCAGTACTTC; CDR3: CASRVGTGAYEQYF
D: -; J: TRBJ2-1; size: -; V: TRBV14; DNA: TGTGCCAGCAGCCAAGCTCGTCAGCCCTACAATGAGCAGTTCTTC; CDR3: CASSQARQPYNEQFF
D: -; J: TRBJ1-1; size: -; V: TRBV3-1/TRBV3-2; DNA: TGTGCCAGCAGCCAAGATAGCAGGGGCACTGAAGCTTTCTTT; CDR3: CASSQDSRGTEAFF
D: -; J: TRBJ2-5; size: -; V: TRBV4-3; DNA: TGCGCCAGCAGCCGGTTTGGCAGGGTGGAAGAGACCCAGTACTTC; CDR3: CASSRFGRVEETQYF
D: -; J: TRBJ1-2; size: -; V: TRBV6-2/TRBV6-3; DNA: TGTGCCAGCAGTTACGTCGGGGGGGCGACCTACACCTTC; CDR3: CASSYVGGATYTF
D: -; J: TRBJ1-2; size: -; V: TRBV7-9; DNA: TGTGCCAGCAGCTTAGGTCCTGGGGATGGCTACACCTTC; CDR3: CASSLGPGDGYTF
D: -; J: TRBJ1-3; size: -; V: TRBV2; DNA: TGTGCCAGCAGCCAAGGTTGGGGCGGAAACACCATATATTTT; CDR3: CASSQGWGGNTIYF
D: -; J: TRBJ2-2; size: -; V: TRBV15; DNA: TGTGCCACCAGCAGAGCTTGGGATGGGGCCGCCGGGGAGCTGTTTTTT; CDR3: CATSRAWDGAAGELFF
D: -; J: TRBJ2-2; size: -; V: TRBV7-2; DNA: TGTGCCAGCAGCCCCTTCACCGGGGAGCTGTTTTTT; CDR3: CASSPFTGELFF
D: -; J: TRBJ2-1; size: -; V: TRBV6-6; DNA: TGTGCCAGCAGTTACCAAGGACTCATCCAGTTCTTC; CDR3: CASSYQGLIQFF
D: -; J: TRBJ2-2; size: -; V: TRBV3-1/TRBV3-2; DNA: TGTGCCAGCAGCCAACCAGTGGGCGGGGAGCTGTTTTTT; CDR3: CASSQPVGGELFF
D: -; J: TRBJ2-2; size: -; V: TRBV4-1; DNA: TGCGCCAGCAGCCACACGCGAACCGGGGAGCTGTTTTTT; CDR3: CASSHTRTGELFF
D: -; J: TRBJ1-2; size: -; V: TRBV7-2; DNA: TGTGCCAGCAGCTTAGGGGGGGGCGCTTTGATAAACTATGGCTACACCTTC; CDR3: CASSLGGGALINYGYTF